This T cell receptor (beta chain) appears in the sequencing data of a study of T cell responses to AZD1222 COVID-19 vaccine. Study-wide results and caveats: Repertoires were collected only later (after the peak T cell response had occurred). Regions 160-218 and 743-854 dominated among vaccine-associated CD4 TCRs spanning spike.

The assay was immunoSEQ multiplex PCR, and TCRdb's table has in-frame clones only and misses some. This sample has 25,000 to 40,000 clones, with around 89% found just once. The table lists this clone with a few counts. Its antigen is unidentified. The CDR3 has 13 residues. Germline V gene sequence: CDR1 MDHEN, CDR2 SYDVKM. Between the trimmed V and J ends, which lost 6 bases and 0 bases, there was a span of 9 bases. The receptor was isolated from an adult who received the AZD1222 COVID-19 vaccine. The specimen comprised peripheral blood, sampled 28 days after the second AZD1222 dose. This sequence joins TRBV28 and TRBJ2-7; TRBD1 or TRBD2 may be the D gene (5 bases each). The CDR3 protein is CASRGTGSYEQYF. The CDR3 DNA is TGTGCCAGCAGGGGGACGGGCTCCTACGAGCAGTACTTC.